These 8 T cell receptor beta chains share one sample of origin, sequenced in a study of cytomegalovirus exposure and HLA in healthy donors. Vbeta (60) and Jbeta (13) primers were used in the PCR. This table comes from immunoSEQ multiplex PCR, and its TCRdb copy is limited to in-frame clones, with some not included. The sample lists some 130,000 clones, approximately 81% occurring once. Sequencing input: PBMCs. The receptor source for this set is a male donor in good health and CMV-seronegative.

The rearrangement links TRBV18 to TRBJ1-2; 12 bases are a match to TRBD1. The CDR3 is made up of 17 amino acids. In germline, CDR1 is KGHSH, CDR2 LQKENI. J gave up 4 bases and V 5 bases, and 11 bases lay outside the gene matches. The CDR3 DNA is TGTGCCAGCTCAGCAAGCGGGACAGGGGGCTTGAGCTATGGCTACACCTTC. Translation gives CASSASGTGGLSYGYTF.

The CDR3 bases are TGTGCCAGCAGCTTACTAGCGGGCTCCTACAATGAGCAGTTCTTC. Amino acid sequence: CASSLLAGSYNEQFF. V and J are TRBV7-9 and TRBJ2-1; 8 nucleotides match TRBD2. Per the germline V gene, CDR1 is SEHNR and CDR2 is FQNEAQ (reference sequence). V lost 2 bases and J lost 0; bases outside the gene matches: 0. CDR3 length equals 15 residues.

This chain joins TRBV30 and TRBJ1-2, with a possible D match to TRBD1 (6 bases). Germline assignment: CDR1 GTSNPN and CDR2 SVGIG (reference sequence). Deletions cut 0 bases from V and 6 bases from J, with 11 bases between. The CDR3 runs 13 residues. In DNA form, the CDR3 reads TGTGCCTGGAGTGTACAGGGTTTGGATGGCTACACCTTC. It specifies CAWSVQGLDGYTF.

The V and J genes are TRBV28 and TRBJ2-2, with D perhaps matching TRBD2 (5 bases). CDR1 MDHEN and CDR2 SYDVKM come from the germline V gene. V gave up 5 bases and J gave up 7 bases, with 17 bases separating them. CDR3 length: 15 residues. The CDR3 protein is CASSLADSLIGELFF. The CDR3 DNA reads TGTGCCAGCAGTCTGGCGGACTCACTCATCGGGGAGCTGTTTTTT.

The J gene is TRBJ2-5, the V gene TRBV14; D gene uncertain. The V end lost 0 bases, the J end lost 5 bases, and 10 bases lay between the germline ends. CDR3 size: 14 residues. Germline V gene lookup returns CDR1 SGHDN and CDR2 FVKESK. This chain's CDR3 is CASSQDGFGETQYF. The DNA for the CDR3 is TGTGCCAGCAGCCAAGATGGGTTCGGGGAGACCCAGTACTTC. Full variable domain (rest looked up from reference TRBV14 and TRBJ2-5): EAGVTQFPSHSVIEKGQTVTLRCDPISGHDNLYWYRRVMGKEIKFLLHFVKESKQDESGMPNNRFLAERTGGTYSTLKVQPAELEDSGVYFCASSQDGFGETQYFGPGTRLLVL.

Of note for this clone: Its ends do not fully match the called genes, so a read error is possible. This chain joins TRBV7-9 and TRBJ1-2, with D hard to call. This CDR3 has 14 residues. In germline, CDR1 is SEHNR, CDR2 FQNEAQ (reference sequence). The CDR3, as DNA: TGTTCCAGCAGCTCCCCCGAAGGCGGAGATGGCTACACCTTC. This encodes CSSSSPEGGDGYTF.

A word on this clone: The sample contains more than one DNA sequence encoding this CDR3. The rearrangement links TRBV28 to TRBJ2-1; 8 bases match TRBD2. This CDR3 has 15 amino acids. Germline CDR1 and CDR2: MDHEN and SYDVKM. Trimming removed 5 bases from V and 1 base from J; junction bases left unmatched: 4. CDR3 sequence (DNA): TGTGCCAGCAGTCTCCCGGGAGGGTCCTACAATGAGCAGTTCTTC. This gives the protein CASSLPGGSYNEQFF.

The V call is TRBV30, the J call TRBJ2-1; D unresolved. Germline CDR1 reads GTSNPN; CDR2 reads SVGIG (reference sequence). The V end was cut by 1 base, the J end by 0 bases, with 13 bases between. There are 16 residues in the CDR3. The CDR3 DNA sequence: TGTGCCTGGAGTGCCCCCCCGAGTATCTCCTACAATGAGCAGTTCTTC. Protein sequence: CAWSAPPSISYNEQFF.